The source of this T cell receptor (beta chain) is a study of T cell responses to AZD1222 COVID-19 vaccine. The assay was immunoSEQ multiplex PCR, and TCRdb's table has in-frame clones only and misses some. The sample holds around 80,000 clones; 80% to 90% are singletons and the top ten take 10%. Comments on this clone: Its antigen remains unidentified.

General study points: Across spike, vaccine-associated CD4 TCRs were found, dominant at 160-218 and 743-854. Variant regions that are unmutated are reportedly the target of nearly half of spike-specific TCRs.

The CDR3 length is 14 residues. Germline loops: CDR1 MNHEY, CDR2 SMNVEV (reference sequence). V was trimmed by 2 bases and J by 0 bases, leaving 6 bases between them. The specimen comprised peripheral blood, sampled 28 days after the second AZD1222 dose. The clonotype was recovered from an adult who received the AZD1222 COVID-19 vaccine. The V call is TRBV27, the J call TRBJ2-3; D is ambiguous. CDR3 sequence: CASSLPGSTDTQYF. CDR3 nucleotides: TGTGCCAGCAGTTTACCCGGGAGCACAGATACGCAGTATTTT.